This T cell receptor beta chain comes out of a study of identical twins. No donor was unhealthy or non-Caucasian. General study results and limits: Twin-shared out-of-frame alpha sequences showed excess low generation probability. There were fewer insertions in abundant cord blood beta clonotypes, but memory repertoires showed no such pattern.

This clonotype has ten or more counts. Its target is unknown. J gave up 2 bases and V 4 bases, and 7 bases lay outside the gene matches. The CDR3 is 16 amino acids. Per the germline V gene, CDR1 is LGHNA and CDR2 is YSLEER. Carrying unique molecular identifiers, the cDNA also gained a universal primer site through template switching. TCRdb re-analysed the 5' RACE reads in MiXCR, keeping a single row per CDR3 protein. The sample yields fewer than 550,000 distinct CDR3 sequences, about 13% seen once. These data are also associated with another study on yellow fever vaccine responses in identical twins.

The sequenced sample consisted of CD4+ T cells sorted from blood. The source of this sequence is a woman younger than 30 in good health. The V and J genes are TRBV4-3 and TRBJ2-3; 9 nucleotides agree with TRBD1. The CDR3 DNA reads as TGCGCCAGCAGCCCAAACGAACAGGGGGCCACAGATACGCAGTATTTT. Translation: CASSPNEQGATDTQYF.